This TCR beta chain emerged from a study of T cell changes during pregnancy in multiple sclerosis. Here immunoSEQ multiplex PCR was the method, and the copy in TCRdb shows in-frame clones only, minus some. The sample lists over 50,000 clones, roughly 87% occurring once. The V end lost 6 bases, the J end lost 2 bases, and 14 bases lay between the germline ends. The germline V gene has CDR1 MNHEY and CDR2 SVGAGI. This CDR3 is 14 amino acids long. This TCR derives from a female donor with multiple sclerosis, enrolled in a pregnancy study. The material sequenced was peripheral blood, taken in the first trimester of pregnancy. J is TRBJ2-7 and V is TRBV6-5; a weak D match, TRBD1 (7 bases). CDR3 in DNA: TGTGCCAGCAGCCGGGGGACAGCCACCTACGAGCAGTACTTC. It translates to CASSRGTATYEQYF.